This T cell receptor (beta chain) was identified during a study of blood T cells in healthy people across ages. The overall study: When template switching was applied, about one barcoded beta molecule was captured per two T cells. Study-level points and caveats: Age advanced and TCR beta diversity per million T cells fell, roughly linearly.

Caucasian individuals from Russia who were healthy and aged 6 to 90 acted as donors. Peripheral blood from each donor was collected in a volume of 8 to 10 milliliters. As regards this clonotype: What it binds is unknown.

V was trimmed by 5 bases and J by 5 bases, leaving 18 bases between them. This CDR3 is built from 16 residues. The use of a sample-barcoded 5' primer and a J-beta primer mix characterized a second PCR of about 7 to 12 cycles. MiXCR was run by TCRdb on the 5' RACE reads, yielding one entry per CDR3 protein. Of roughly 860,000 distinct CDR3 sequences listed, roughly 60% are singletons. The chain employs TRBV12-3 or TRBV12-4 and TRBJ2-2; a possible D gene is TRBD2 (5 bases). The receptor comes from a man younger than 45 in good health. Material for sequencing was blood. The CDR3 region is CASSPQTLTGTGELFF. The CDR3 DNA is TGTGCCAGCAGTCCACAAACATTGACGGGGACCGGGGAGCTGTTTTTT.